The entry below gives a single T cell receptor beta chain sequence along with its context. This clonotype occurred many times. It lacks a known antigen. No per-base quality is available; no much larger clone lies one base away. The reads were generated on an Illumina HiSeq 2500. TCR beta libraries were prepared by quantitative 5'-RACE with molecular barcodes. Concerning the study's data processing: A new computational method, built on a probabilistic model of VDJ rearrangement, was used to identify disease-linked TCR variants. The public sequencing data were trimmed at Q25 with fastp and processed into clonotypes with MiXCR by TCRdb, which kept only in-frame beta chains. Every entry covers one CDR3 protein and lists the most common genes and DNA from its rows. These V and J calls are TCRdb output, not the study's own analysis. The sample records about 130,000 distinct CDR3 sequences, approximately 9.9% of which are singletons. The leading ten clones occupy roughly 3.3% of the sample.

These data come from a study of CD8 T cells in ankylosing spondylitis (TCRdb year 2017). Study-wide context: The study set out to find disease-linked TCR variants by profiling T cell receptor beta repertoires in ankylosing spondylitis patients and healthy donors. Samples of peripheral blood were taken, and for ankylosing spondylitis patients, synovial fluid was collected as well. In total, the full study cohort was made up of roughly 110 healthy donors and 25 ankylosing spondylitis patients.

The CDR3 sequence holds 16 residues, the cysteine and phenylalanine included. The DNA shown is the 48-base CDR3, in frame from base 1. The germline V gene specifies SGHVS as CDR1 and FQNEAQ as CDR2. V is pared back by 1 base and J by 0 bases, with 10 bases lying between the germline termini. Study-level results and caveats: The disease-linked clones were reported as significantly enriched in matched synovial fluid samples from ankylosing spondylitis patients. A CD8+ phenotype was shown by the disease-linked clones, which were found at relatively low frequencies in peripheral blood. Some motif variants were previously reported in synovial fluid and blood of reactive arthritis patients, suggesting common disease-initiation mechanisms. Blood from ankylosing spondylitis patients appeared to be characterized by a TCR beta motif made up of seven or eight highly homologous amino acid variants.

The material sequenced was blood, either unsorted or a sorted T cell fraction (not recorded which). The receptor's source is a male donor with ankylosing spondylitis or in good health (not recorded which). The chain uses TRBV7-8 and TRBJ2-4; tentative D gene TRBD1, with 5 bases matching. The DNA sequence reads TGTGCCAGCAGCTTAGTCGGGCAGGGAGCCAAAAACATTCAGTACTTC. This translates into CASSLVGQGAKNIQYF. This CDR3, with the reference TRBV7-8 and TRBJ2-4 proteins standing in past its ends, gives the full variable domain GAGVSQSPRYKVAKRGQDVALRCDPISGHVSLFWYQQALGQGPEFLTYFQNEAQLDKSGLPSDRFFAERPEGSVSTLKIQRTQQEDSAVYLCASSLVGQGAKNIQYFGAGTRLSVL.